This TCR beta chain derives from a study of identifying expanded T cells in peripheral blood (dated 2019 in TCRdb). In the study overall: Separate aliquots of the same genomic DNA pool were sequenced to produce technical replicates, and four replicates were compared in pairs.

The immunoSEQ Assay, which uses bias-controlled multiplex PCR amplification of genomic DNA, was used to profile TCRbeta CDR3 regions. As for the authors' bioinformatics: The absolute abundance of each unique TCRbeta CDR3 region was quantified after sequences were collapsed and filtered. Two models were used to test differential abundance: a binomial model (Fisher-equivalent) and a beta-binomial model that adds time-dependent variance fitted from healthy donors. Clones with fewer than 5 combined templates were excluded, and clones with Benjamini-Hochberg FDR below 0.01 were called differentially abundant. In the beta-binomial model, variance was expressed as a function of the total template count across the two samples, in the form v = (b*log(k)+a)^2. What TCRdb holds here is the immuneACCESS table cut down to in-frame rearrangements. Part of the clones is not present; checked against another copy, under half of the missing clones reflect an unresolved V gene, and the others are unexplained. For V, J and clone size, that table is used; D and trimming come from the DNA. The sample contains about 84,000 clones, approximately 83% of them found a single time. The top ten clones comprise around 5.6% of the sample.

During the collection period, no infections or other immune events were recorded for the healthy donors. Blood repertoires from healthy donors were used as a training cohort for calibrating time-dependent variance in a beta-binomial model of differential abundance of T-cell clones. The training cohort included 10 or so healthy donors, of whom 3 were female and 7 were male. Donor ages ranged from about 29 to 65 years, with an average of around 45 years. Whole blood from each healthy donor was obtained from a commercial supplier and was collected at three time points approximately 15 days apart. Genomic DNA was extracted from unsorted whole blood for immunosequencing. Trimmed from V: 4 bases; trimmed from J: 0 bases; junction bases lacking a gene match: 6. CDR1 and CDR2, looked up from the germline V gene, are SGHTA and FQGNSA. The CDR3, cysteine through phenylalanine, is 16 amino acids long. The DNA shown is the 48-base CDR3, in frame from base 1.

Notes on this clone: Its recognized antigen is unknown. Base qualities were left out, and no much larger clone turns up one base away.

Overall study outcomes, separate from this receptor: Both the number of clones called differentially abundant and the false-positive rate were significantly reduced by the beta-binomial model across all healthy-donor time intervals. In all healthy donors, the variance in clone template counts between samples taken around 14 days apart rose significantly as total template count increased. Approximately 1.2 differentially abundant clones were flagged by the binomial model between technical replicates, whereas about 15 and 18 were flagged over around two weeks and four weeks, respectively. The authors expected biological variance in healthy repertoires might increase further over much longer intervals such as months to years.

In this chain, TRBV7-2 is recombined with TRBJ1-5, with 7 junctional bases fitting TRBD1. Sample: blood. The TCR originated in a person aged 18 to 70 in good health. The DNA reads as follows: TGTGCCAGCAGCTCCACGACAGGGATTAGCAATCAGCCCCAGCATTTT. Translated, this is CASSSTTGISNQPQHF.